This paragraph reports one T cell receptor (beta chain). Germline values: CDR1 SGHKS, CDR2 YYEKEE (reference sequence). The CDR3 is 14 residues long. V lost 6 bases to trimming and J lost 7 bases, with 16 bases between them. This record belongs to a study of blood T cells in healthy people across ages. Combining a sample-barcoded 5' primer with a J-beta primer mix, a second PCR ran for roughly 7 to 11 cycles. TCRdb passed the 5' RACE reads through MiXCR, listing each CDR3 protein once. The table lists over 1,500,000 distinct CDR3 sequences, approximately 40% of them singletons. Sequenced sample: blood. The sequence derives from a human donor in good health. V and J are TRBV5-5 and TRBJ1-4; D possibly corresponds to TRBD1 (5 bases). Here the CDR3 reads CASNRQPVGEKLFF. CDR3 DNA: TGTGCCAGCAACAGACAGCCAGTGGGTGAAAAACTGTTTTTT. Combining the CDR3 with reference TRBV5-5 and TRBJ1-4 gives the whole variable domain DAGVTQSPTHLIKTRGQQVTLRCSPISGHKSVSWYQQVLGQGPQFIFQYYEKEERGRGNFPDRFSARQFPNYSSELNVNALLLGDSALYLCASNRQPVGEKLFFGSGTQLSVL.